This T cell receptor beta chain was documented in a study of shared clonotypes between healthy human individuals. This clone has just one count. Measured with immunoSEQ multiplex PCR; TCRdb has only the in-frame clones, and not every one. The data hold 2 million to 3 million clones, with roughly 93% observed a single time. CDR3 length: 15 residues. CDR1 is KGHSH, CDR2 LQKENI, per germline. V lost 3 bases and J lost 5; bases outside the gene matches: 10. Specimen: naive CD4+ T cells from PBMCs. Stated subset: CD45RA+ positively selected. This TCR derives from a man younger than 30 in good health. Some clones in this sample may be carry-over from other donors' samples. This chain links TRBV18 with TRBJ2-7; 7 positions match TRBD1. The CDR3 nucleotides read TGTGCCAGCTCACCCACCTACGGGACAGACAACGAGCAGTACTTC. Translation gives CASSPTYGTDNEQYF.